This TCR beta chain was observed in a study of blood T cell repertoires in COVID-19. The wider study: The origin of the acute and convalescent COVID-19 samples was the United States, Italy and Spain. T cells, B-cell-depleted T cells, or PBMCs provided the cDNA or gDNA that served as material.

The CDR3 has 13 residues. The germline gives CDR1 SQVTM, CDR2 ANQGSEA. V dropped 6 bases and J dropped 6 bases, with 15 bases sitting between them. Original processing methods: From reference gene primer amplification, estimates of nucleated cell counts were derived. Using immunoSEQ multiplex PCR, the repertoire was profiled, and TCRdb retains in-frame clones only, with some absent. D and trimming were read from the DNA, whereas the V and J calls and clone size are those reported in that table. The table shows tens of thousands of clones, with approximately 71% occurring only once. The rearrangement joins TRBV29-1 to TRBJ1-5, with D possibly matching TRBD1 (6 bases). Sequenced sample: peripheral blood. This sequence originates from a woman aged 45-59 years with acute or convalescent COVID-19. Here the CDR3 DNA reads TGCAGCGTCTCAGGGGAATACGGTCAGCCCCAGCATTTT. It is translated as CSVSGEYGQPQHF.